These 20 T cell receptor beta chains were all obtained from the same sample, sequenced in a study of T-cell reconstitution after alpha-beta-depleted transplantation in children. Unique molecular identifiers were incorporated when the TCRbeta library was constructed. TCRdb re-analysed the PCR reads in MiXCR, keeping a single row per CDR3 protein. The sample has almost 600,000 distinct CDR3 sequences, over 20% seen once; the top ten hold less than 40%. Sequencing used PBMCs, obtained before TCRalphabeta/CD19-depleted stem cell transplant. The receptors were sampled from a boy younger than two with Wiskott-Aldrich syndrome, due to receive a stem cell transplant.

This clonotype turned up a few times. This sequence joins TRBV5-6 and TRBJ2-5; no reliable D call. The germline gives CDR1 SGHDT, CDR2 YYEEEE. Between the trimmed V and J ends, which lost 0 bases and 1 base, there was a span of 10 bases. CDR3 size: 15 residues. The CDR3 is CASSLGLVPQETQYF. The CDR3 nucleotides are TGTGCCAGCAGCTTGGGGCTGGTCCCCCAAGAGACCCAGTACTTC. The entire variable domain, with the rest obtained from reference TRBV5-6 and TRBJ2-5, is as follows: DAGVTQSPTHLIKTRGQQVTLRCSPKSGHDTVSWYQQALGQGPQFIFQYYEEEERQRGNFPDRFSGHQFPNYSSELNVNALLLGDSALYLCASSLGLVPQETQYFGPGTRLLVL.

The V gene is TRBV5-1, the J gene TRBJ2-6, with TRBD1 matching 12 bases. V was clipped by 4 bases and J by 2 bases; unmatched bases: 7. The CDR3 totals 18 residues. Germline V CDR1 and CDR2: SGHRS, YFSETQ. As DNA, the CDR3 is TGCGCCAGCAGCAAACCGGGACAGGGGGCGGCTGGGGCCAACGTCCTGACTTTC. Its translation is CASSKPGQGAAGANVLTF.

In its sample, this clonotype was seen many times. V and J are TRBV18 and TRBJ2-5, with D possibly being TRBD1 (5 bases). V was clipped by 1 base and J by 2 bases, with 14 bases between them. The germline V gene has CDR1 KGHSH and CDR2 LQKENI. The CDR3 covers 16 residues. The CDR3 bases are TGTGCCAGCTCACCACAACCCAGGGTCAATCAAGAGACCCAGTACTTC. Encoded protein: CASSPQPRVNQETQYF.

Only a few counts were recorded for this clonotype. The rearrangement links TRBV9 to TRBJ1-3; 8 positions match TRBD1. The junction had 1 base not matched to a gene; V was cut back by 1 base and J by 1 base. The CDR3 contains 15 residues. CDR1 is SGDLS, CDR2 YYNGEE, per germline. CDR3: CASSVQGASGNTIYF. CDR3 DNA sequence: TGTGCCAGCAGCGTACAGGGGGCGTCTGGAAACACCATATATTTT. The variable domain in full, completed from reference TRBV9 and TRBJ1-3, reads DSGVTQTPKHLITATGQRVTLRCSPRSGDLSVYWYQQSLDQGLQFLIQYYNGEERAKGNILERFSAQQFPDLHSELNLSSLELGDSALYFCASSVQGASGNTIYFGEGSWLTVV.

The chain links TRBV7-2 to TRBJ1-4, with TRBD1 matching over 10 bases. Germline CDR1 and CDR2: SGHTA and FQGNSA. The CDR3 covers 17 residues. V dropped 1 base and J dropped 8; count of bases not matched to a gene: 10. The CDR3 sequence is CASSLGGDRGRVEKLFF. For the CDR3, the DNA is TGTGCCAGCAGCTTAGGAGGGGACAGGGGCCGGGTGGAAAAACTGTTTTTT.

Only a few counts were recorded for this clonotype. V usage is TRBV5-1 and J usage is TRBJ2-3; TRBD2 matches 7 bases. Looked up from germline, CDR1 is SGHRS and CDR2 is YFSETQ. V gave up 1 base and J gave up 4 bases; unmatched junction bases: 3. This CDR3 spans 14 amino acids. CDR3 bases: TGCGCCAGCAGCTTGAATCGGGGGGCAGATACGCAGTATTTT. Translation: CASSLNRGADTQYF.

V and J are TRBV2 and TRBJ1-2, with a possible D match to TRBD1 (6 bases). There are 15 residues in the CDR3. Trimming shortened V by 1 base and J by 1 base, and 10 bases separated the two germline ends. Germline-derived CDR1 and CDR2 are SNHLY and FYNNEI. The CDR3, as DNA: TGTGCCAGCAGTGAAGAGACAGGAGATAACTATGGCTACACCTTC. Translated, it gives CASSEETGDNYGYTF.

V and J are TRBV6-1 and TRBJ2-1; TRBD2 matches at 10 bases. The CDR3 has 16 amino acids. Germline loops: CDR1 MNHNS, CDR2 SASEGT. Unmatched junction bases numbered 16, after V lost 8 bases and J lost 9 bases. The CDR3 reads CASRSSGRLVRVEQFF. CDR3 nucleotides: TGTGCCAGCCGGTCTAGCGGGAGATTAGTTAGGGTTGAGCAGTTCTTC.

This clonotype was found a few times. The chain carries TRBV6-1 and TRBJ2-1; maybe TRBD1 (6 bases). The CDR3 contains 14 residues. CDR1 is MNHNS, CDR2 SASEGT, per germline. Trimming left V 6 bases short and J 7 bases short, with 16 bases between. The CDR3 DNA follows: TGTGCCAGCAGGCCTCCCGGACAGATTAATGAGCAGTTCTTC. It specifies CASRPPGQINEQFF.

This clonotype was seen only a few times. The chain links TRBV4-1 to TRBJ2-1, with 12 bases aligning to TRBD2. The CDR3 loop spans 18 amino acids. Trimming removed 1 base from V and 4 bases from J; junction bases left unmatched: 8. Germline lookup yields CDR1 MGHRA and CDR2 YSYEKL. CDR3 DNA: TGCGCCAGCAGCCAAGTCTACGCCACTAGCGGGAGGTACAATGAGCAGTTCTTC. It codes for CASSQVYATSGRYNEQFF.

The rearrangement uses TRBV3-1 and TRBJ2-7; no definite D call. The germline V gene encodes CDR1 LGHDT and CDR2 YNNKEL (reference sequence). CDR3 size: 12 residues. Trimming cost V 1 base and J 3 bases, with 4 bases left between them. CDR3 DNA: TGTGCCAGCAGCCAAGTGGACTACGAGCAGTACTTC. It yields the protein CASSQVDYEQYF.

This clonotype was seen a few times. The V and J genes are TRBV10-2 and TRBJ2-1, with 8 positions matching TRBD2. CDR1 WSHSY and CDR2 SAAADI come from the germline V gene. V lost 7 bases and J lost 8; bases outside the gene matches: 16. The CDR3 extends over 16 amino acids. The CDR3 sequence: CASKSRSGSQGDEQFF. CDR3 coding DNA: TGCGCCAGCAAAAGTAGGAGCGGGAGCCAAGGTGATGAGCAGTTCTTC.

The rearrangement uses TRBV6-5 and TRBJ2-7; D is possibly TRBD1 (5 bases). Trimming shortened V by 3 bases and J by 2 bases, and 11 bases separated the two germline ends. From germline, CDR1 is MNHEY and CDR2 SVGAGI. CDR3 length equals 14 residues. The CDR3 sequence: CASSYQGMAYEQYF. DNA of the CDR3: TGTGCCAGCAGTTATCAGGGTATGGCCTACGAGCAGTACTTC.

The V and J genes are TRBV6-2 or TRBV6-3 and TRBJ2-1; 12 positions agree with TRBD2. The CDR3 runs 21 residues. The trim removed 6 bases at V and 0 bases at J, leaving 18 bases unmatched. Germline values: CDR1 MNHEY, CDR2 SVGEGT. The CDR3 protein is CASSATLGLAGIKSSYNEQFF. The CDR3 DNA is TGTGCCAGCAGCGCAACCTTAGGACTAGCGGGAATTAAGAGCTCCTACAATGAGCAGTTCTTC.

The gene calls are TRBV5-1 and TRBJ1-1, with D perhaps matching TRBD1 (6 bases). Trimming left V 1 base short and J 2 bases short, with 12 bases between. The germline CDR1 and CDR2 sequences are SGHRS and YFSETQ. This CDR3 has 15 residues. The CDR3 spells CASSLPTGINTEAFF. The CDR3, as DNA: TGCGCCAGCAGCTTGCCCACAGGGATAAACACTGAAGCTTTCTTT.

This chain links TRBV5-1 with TRBJ2-1; D is undetermined. From germline, CDR1 is SGHRS and CDR2 YFSETQ. The CDR3 totals 13 residues. V lost 1 base and J lost 8, with 10 bases in between. This CDR3 is CASSLPSKDEQFF. In DNA form, the CDR3 reads TGCGCCAGCAGCTTGCCGAGCAAGGATGAGCAGTTCTTC.

This chain links TRBV5-1 with TRBJ1-2, with 7 bases lining up with TRBD1. The CDR3 covers 18 residues. Germline V lookup: CDR1 SGHRS, CDR2 YFSETQ. Trimming at V came to 0 bases and at J to 2 bases, leaving 13 bases not matched to a gene. CDR3 DNA: TGCGCCAGCAGCTTGGAGGAAAACACAGGGGAGACGAACTATGGCTACACCTTC. Residues: CASSLEENTGETNYGYTF.

This sequence joins TRBV2 and TRBJ2-1; 7 bases map to TRBD2. Germline loops: CDR1 SNHLY, CDR2 FYNNEI. The CDR3 totals 16 residues. The J segment lost 0 bases and the V segment lost 6 bases, leaving 8 bases of the junction unmatched. The CDR3 spells CASRGGISSSYNEQFF. The CDR3 DNA reads as TGTGCCAGCAGGGGGGGGATCTCTAGCTCCTACAATGAGCAGTTCTTC. Looking up the rest from reference TRBV2 and TRBJ2-1 gives the full variable domain: EPEVTQTPSHQVTQMGQEVILRCVPISNHLYFYWYRQILGQKVEFLVSFYNNEISEKSEIFDDQFSVERPDGSNFTLKIRSTKLEDSAMYFCASRGGISSSYNEQFFGPGTRLTVL.

This clonotype was detected only a few times. This chain uses TRBV27 with TRBJ1-2; possible D gene TRBD1, 6 bases. CDR1 is MNHEY, CDR2 SMNVEV, per germline (reference sequence). The CDR3 is 15 residues long. V dropped 5 bases and J dropped 3 bases, with 16 bases sitting between them. For the CDR3, the DNA is TGTGCCAGCAGTCCCGGGACAAAGGGGGACTATGGCTACACCTTC. This sequence encodes CASSPGTKGDYGYTF.

The chain recombines TRBV4-1 with TRBJ2-1; 8 bases align to TRBD2. In germline, CDR1 is MGHRA, CDR2 YSYEKL. This CDR3 is 16 amino acids long. Trimming cost V 0 bases and J 7 bases; bases outside gene matches: 8. CDR3 DNA: TGCGCCAGCAGCCAAGAGGGGGTAGCGGGGAGAAATGAGCAGTTCTTC. Protein: CASSQEGVAGRNEQFF.